This TCR beta chain was sequenced in a study of identical twins. Broader study findings: Researchers reported weaker excess twin sharing in beta out-of-frame sequences.

Everyone who donated was a healthy Caucasian. Trimming removed 6 bases from V and 4 bases from J; junction bases left unmatched: 3. CDR1 is SQVTM, CDR2 ANQGSEA, per germline. CDR3 length: 14 residues. The authors used template switching to add a universal primer site and gave cDNA unique molecular identifiers. In TCRdb, the 5' RACE reads were re-called with MiXCR into one record per CDR3 protein. The sample lists about 250,000 distinct CDR3 sequences; around 8.3% were seen once. This clonotype turned up a few times. Its antigen remains unidentified. These sequences were also reported in another study, on yellow fever vaccine responses in identical twins. According to that study: Twins' vaccine T cell responses reportedly seemed partly convergent and partly personalized.

The sample taken for sequencing was CD8+ T cells sorted from blood. The source is a woman younger than 35 in good health. The rearrangement links TRBV29-1 to TRBJ2-3; 14 bases map to TRBD2. DNA of the CDR3: TGCAGCGTCGGGACTAGCGGGAGTCCAGATACGCAGTATTTT. This gives the protein CSVGTSGSPDTQYF.